These T cell receptor beta chains were read from a single sample in a study of blood T cell repertoires in COVID-19. Assay: immunoSEQ multiplex PCR; the TCRdb copy retains only in-frame clones and omits some. The profile shows about 200,000 clones, 94% of them singletons. Sequenced: peripheral blood. These receptors were obtained from a man in his thirties or forties with COVID-19, enrolled during active disease. CDR3s include the opening cysteine and the closing phenylalanine or tryptophan. A D gene is named only where the DNA matches it firmly. Rows give clone size only sometimes, using once, few, many, or a class for an expanded clone.

j_gene: TRBJ1-1; abundance: .; v_gene: TRBV7-9; d_gene: TRBD1; len: 14; CDR3nt: TGTGCCAGCAGCCGACAGGGAATAAACACTGAAGCTTTCTTT; CDR3aa: CASSRQGINTEAFF
j_gene: TRBJ1-4; abundance: .; v_gene: TRBV6-1; d_gene: .; len: 15; CDR3nt: TGTGCCAGCAGTGACGGTCTTGTAGCTAATGAAAAACTGTTTTTT; CDR3aa: CASSDGLVANEKLFF
j_gene: TRBJ2-1; abundance: .; v_gene: TRBV2; d_gene: TRBD2; len: 15; CDR3nt: TGTGCCAGCAGTGTCGAGCGGGGGGGCCCCCATGAGCAGTTCTTC; CDR3aa: CASSVERGGPHEQFF
j_gene: TRBJ2-3; abundance: .; v_gene: TRBV3-1/TRBV3-2; d_gene: .; len: 13; CDR3nt: TGTGCCAGCAGCCATGATTACGAGGATACGCAGTATTTT; CDR3aa: CASSHDYEDTQYF
j_gene: TRBJ2-7; abundance: .; v_gene: TRBV2; d_gene: .; len: 14; CDR3nt: TGTGCCAGCAACCGAATGGGACTCCACGGGGAGCAGTACTTC; CDR3aa: CASNRMGLHGEQYF
j_gene: TRBJ1-3; abundance: once; v_gene: TRBV19; d_gene: TRBD1; len: 15; CDR3nt: TGTGCCAGCTCCTCAGGGGGTACCTCTGGAAACACCATATATTTT; CDR3aa: CASSSGGTSGNTIYF
j_gene: TRBJ1-1; abundance: .; v_gene: TRBV7-9; d_gene: TRBD1; len: 16; CDR3nt: TGTGCCAGCAGCTTACCCGGACAGGGACAGAACACTGAAGCTTTCTTT; CDR3aa: CASSLPGQGQNTEAFF
j_gene: TRBJ2-5; abundance: .; v_gene: TRBV5-6; d_gene: .; len: 15; CDR3nt: TGTGCCAGCAGCTACAGGGCCCCTATTCAAGAGACCCAGTACTTC; CDR3aa: CASSYRAPIQETQYF
j_gene: TRBJ1-5; abundance: .; v_gene: TRBV7-2; d_gene: .; len: 18; CDR3nt: TGTGCCAGCAGCTTAGTTCCTACTAGTCCGGGGGGCCATCAGCCCCAGCATTTT; CDR3aa: CASSLVPTSPGGHQPQHF
j_gene: TRBJ1-5; abundance: .; v_gene: TRBV7-9; d_gene: .; len: 14; CDR3nt: TGTGCCAGCAGCTTAGGCGCCAGCAATCAGCCCCAGCATTTT; CDR3aa: CASSLGASNQPQHF
j_gene: TRBJ2-7; abundance: .; v_gene: TRBV6-1; d_gene: .; len: 12; CDR3nt: TGTGCCAGCAGTGAGGACTTAGCGGAGCAGTACTTC; CDR3aa: CASSEDLAEQYF
j_gene: TRBJ1-1; abundance: .; v_gene: TRBV6-2/TRBV6-3; d_gene: TRBD1; len: 13; CDR3nt: TGTGCCAGCAGCTGGACAGGGCGCACTGAAGCTTTCTTT; CDR3aa: CASSWTGRTEAFF
j_gene: TRBJ2-2; abundance: .; v_gene: TRBV6-2/TRBV6-3; d_gene: TRBD1; len: 21; CDR3nt: TGTGCCAGCAGCCCAACCCCCCGGACAGGGGGCCAGATCGCGAACACCGGGGAGCTGTTTTTT; CDR3aa: CASSPTPRTGGQIANTGELFF
j_gene: TRBJ2-7; abundance: .; v_gene: TRBV4-1; d_gene: TRBD2; len: 17; CDR3nt: TGCGCCAGCAGCAAGGGACTAGCGGGGGGGCGACCCTACGAGCAGTACTTC; CDR3aa: CASSKGLAGGRPYEQYF
j_gene: TRBJ2-2; abundance: once; v_gene: TRBV12-3/TRBV12-4; d_gene: .; len: 11; CDR3nt: TGTGCCAGCAGTTTCTCCGGGGAGCTGTTTTTT; CDR3aa: CASSFSGELFF
j_gene: TRBJ1-1; abundance: .; v_gene: TRBV11-2; d_gene: TRBD1; len: 16; CDR3nt: TGTGCCAGCAGTTCAGGACAGGGAGGGACGAACACTGAAGCTTTCTTT; CDR3aa: CASSSGQGGTNTEAFF
j_gene: TRBJ1-2; abundance: .; v_gene: TRBV6-5; d_gene: .; len: 12; CDR3nt: TGTGCCAGTGAGAGAGGTGTTTGGGGCTACACCTTC; CDR3aa: CASERGVWGYTF
j_gene: TRBJ1-4; abundance: .; v_gene: TRBV12-3/TRBV12-4; d_gene: TRBD1; len: 13; CDR3nt: TGTGCCAGCAGTGACAGGGGGCTAGAAAAACTGTTTTTT; CDR3aa: CASSDRGLEKLFF
j_gene: TRBJ1-5; abundance: .; v_gene: TRBV12-5; d_gene: .; len: 16; CDR3nt: TGTGCTAGTGGTTTGCGTGGAGGGAAGACCAATCAGCCCCAGCATTTT; CDR3aa: CASGLRGGKTNQPQHF